This entry lists 27 T cell receptor beta chains sequenced from one sample in a study of T cells in Graves' hyperthyroidism and ophthalmopathy (dated by TCRdb to about 2019). The receptor library was made with multiplex PCR. Reads for this sample came from an Illumina HiSeq 2000. The TCR beta CDR3 regions were amplified from the RNA transcripts. For the first round of RT-PCR on the TCR CDR3, the HTBI primer set was used together with the Qiagen OneStep RT-PCR kit. The public reads were reanalyzed by TCRdb: fastp trimming at Q25, MiXCR alignment, in-frame beta chains only. Every entry covers one CDR3 protein and lists the most common genes and DNA from its rows. Recorded for this sample are around 500,000 distinct CDR3 sequences; around 15% of them occurred a single time. The top ten constitute approximately 13% of the sample. Sequenced: blood. Every receptor here comes from a woman aged 40 to 49 with Graves' hyperthyroidism.

J is TRBJ2-7 and V is TRBV12-3 or TRBV12-4; 8 nucleotides agree with TRBD2. With V trimmed by 6 bases and J by 5 bases, 9 bases remained unmatched. The CDR3 contains 14 residues. CDR3 DNA: TGTGCCAGCAGGAGAGGGGGACTAGGAAACGAGCAGTACTTC. Its translation: CASRRGGLGNEQYF.

In this sample, this clonotype turned up a few times. The V gene is TRBV30, the J gene TRBJ1-5; TRBD1 aligns across 7 bases. The CDR3 covers 13 residues. The germline CDR1 and CDR2 sequences are GTSNPN and SVGIG (reference sequence). J gave up 3 bases and V 3 bases, and 2 bases lay outside the gene matches. CDR3 protein: CAWSGTVNQPQHF. In DNA form, the CDR3 reads TGTGCCTGGAGCGGGACAGTCAATCAGCCCCAGCATTTT.

This clonotype was observed many times. This chain joins TRBV19 and TRBJ2-1; 7 bases agree with TRBD1. Germline V lookup: CDR1 LNHDA, CDR2 SQIVND (reference sequence). This CDR3 comprises 14 residues. After removal of 7 bases from V and 4 bases from J, the junction contained 7 bases not matched to a gene. The CDR3 DNA reads TGTGCCAGTACTAGGGACAGCCGATACAATGAGCAGTTCTTC. Its translation: CASTRDSRYNEQFF.

This clonotype was picked up many times. V and J are TRBV6-6 and TRBJ1-5; TRBD1 aligns across 7 bases. CDR3 size: 14 residues. CDR1 MNHNY and CDR2 SVGAGI come from the germline V gene (reference sequence). V lost 3 bases and J lost 6; bases outside the gene matches: 5. The DNA for the CDR3 is TGTGCCAGCAGTTATTCGACAGGGACTCAGCCCCAGCATTTT. It specifies CASSYSTGTQPQHF.

This clonotype was recorded a few times. Given a much more abundant clone one base away, this may be a read error. The chain has TRBV20-1 and TRBJ2-1; 9 bases fit TRBD1. The J segment lost 7 bases and the V segment lost 5 bases, leaving 9 bases of the junction unmatched. CDR3 length equals 14 residues. CDR1 and CDR2 from the germline V gene are DFQATT and SNEGSKA (reference sequence). In nucleotides, the CDR3 is TGCAGTGCTGAATCGGGACAGGGAAGGAATGAGCAGTTCTTC. It yields the protein CSAESGQGRNEQFF.

Comment on this clonotype: At one end the junction does not follow the germline gene, possibly because of a read error. This chain uses TRBV2 with TRBJ2-5; the D gene is possibly TRBD1 (5 bases). This CDR3 comprises 17 residues. Germline CDR1 reads SNHLY; CDR2 reads FYNNEI. The CDR3 DNA reads TGTGCCAGCGGTGAATCGGAGTGGGGCCGTGGACAAGAGACCCAGTACTTC. Protein sequence: CASGESEWGRGQETQYF. The full variable domain, its missing parts supplied by reference TRBV2 and TRBJ2-5, is EPEVTQTPSHQVTQMGQEVILRCVPISNHLYFYWYRQILGQKVEFLVSFYNNEISEKSEIFDDQFSVERPDGSNFTLKIRSTKLEDSAMYFCASGESEWGRGQETQYFGPGTRLLVL.

Ten or more counts support this clonotype. The rearrangement uses TRBV7-6 and TRBJ2-5, with TRBD2 identical over 11 bases. Germline-derived CDR1 and CDR2 are SGHVS and FNYEAQ. CDR3 length: 18 residues. Unmatched junction bases numbered 8, after V lost 1 base and J lost 1 base. The CDR3 bases are TGTGCCAGCAGCTTAGAAACTTTCGGGACTAGCGGCCAAGAGACCCAGTACTTC. Translation: CASSLETFGTSGQETQYF.

Many counts were recorded for this clonotype. CDR3 region: CASSPITGGYEQYF. In DNA, the CDR3 is TGTGCCAGCAGTCCCATAACAGGGGGTTACGAGCAGTACTTC. The V call is TRBV28, the J call TRBJ2-7, with 8 bases identical to TRBD1. The CDR3 is 14 amino acids. J lost 4 bases, V lost 5 bases, and 7 bases had no gene match. The germline V gene has CDR1 MDHEN and CDR2 SYDVKM. The full variable domain, completed using reference TRBV28 and TRBJ2-7, is DVKVTQSSRYLVKRTGEKVFLECVQDMDHENMFWYRQDPGLGLRLIYFSYDVKMKEKGDIPEGYSVSREKKERFSLILESASTNQTSMYLCASSPITGGYEQYFGPGTRLTVT.

This clonotype came up many times. The V gene is TRBV10-3, the J gene TRBJ1-2; maybe TRBD1 (5 bases). The germline gives CDR1 ENHRY, CDR2 SYGVKD. V was pared by 7 bases and J by 8 bases, with 11 bases between. The CDR3 covers 11 residues. CDR3 region: CAINGASGYTF. In nucleotides, the CDR3 is TGTGCCATCAATGGGGCAAGCGGCTACACCTTC.

Of note for this clonotype: The final CDR3 position lacks the conserved phenylalanine or tryptophan, pointing to a likely read error. The rearrangement links TRBV7-9 to TRBJ2-2, with D hard to call. Germline V gene sequence: CDR1 SEHNR, CDR2 FQNEAQ (reference sequence). The CDR3 runs to 13 residues. V was cut by 5 bases and J by 6 bases, with 10 bases left in between. The CDR3 DNA is TGTGCCAGCAGCCTCTTTGGGGCCGGGGAGCTGTTTCTT. It translates to CASSLFGAGELFL.

The chain combines TRBV28 with TRBJ1-5; TRBD1 is a possible D gene (5 bases). The CDR3 is 15 amino acids. Germline-derived CDR1 and CDR2 are MDHEN and SYDVKM. Trimming cost V 6 bases and J 4 bases, with 16 bases left between them. CDR3 protein: CASRTGTPGNQPQHF. DNA of the CDR3: TGTGCCAGCAGGACCGGGACCCCGGGGAATCAGCCCCAGCATTTT.

A few counts support this clonotype. This chain uses TRBV10-3 with TRBJ1-3; no clear D. Trimming removed 2 bases at V and 9 bases at J, with 8 bases between. Germline lookup yields CDR1 ENHRY and CDR2 SYGVKD. CDR3 length equals 12 residues. The CDR3 sequence is CAISEALGTIYF. The CDR3 coding sequence is TGTGCCATCAGTGAGGCCTTGGGCACCATATATTTT.

This clonotype was seen only a few times. The chain is built from TRBV19 and TRBJ1-2; unclear D gene. This CDR3 is built from 15 residues. Trimming left V 5 bases short and J 1 base short, with 14 bases between. Germline CDR1 and CDR2: LNHDA and SQIVND (reference sequence). CDR3 residues: CASSPTVRGNYGYTF. The CDR3 nucleotides read TGTGCCAGTAGTCCTACTGTACGGGGTAACTATGGCTACACCTTC.

The chain uses TRBV6-5 and TRBJ1-1; D might be TRBD1 (5 bases). The CDR3 covers 12 residues. CDR1 and CDR2 (germline): MNHEY, SVGAGI. Trimming cost V 2 bases and J 8 bases, with 9 bases left between them. As DNA, the CDR3 is TGTGCCAGCAGTTACGGGGGAAAAGAAGCTTTCTTT. It yields the protein CASSYGGKEAFF.

Remarks on this clonotype: A single base separates this from a much larger clone, so it may be a read error. V usage is TRBV20-1 and J usage is TRBJ2-1; D uncertain. Between the trimmed V and J ends, which lost 3 bases and 8 bases, there was a span of 5 bases. CDR1 and CDR2 (germline): DFQATT, SNEGSKA (reference sequence). CDR3 length equals 10 residues. The CDR3 DNA sequence: TGCAGTGCTAGGGAATATGAGCAGTTCTTC. Translated, it gives CSAREYEQFF.

This clonotype was recorded at least ten times. This rearrangement joins TRBV2 to TRBJ2-7; maybe TRBD2 (6 bases). CDR1 and CDR2 from the germline V gene are SNHLY and FYNNEI. V lost 6 bases to trimming and J lost 0 bases, with 12 bases between them. The CDR3 runs to 14 residues. The CDR3 reads CASSSGLSSYEQYF. CDR3 nucleotides: TGTGCCAGCAGCAGCGGGCTAAGCTCCTACGAGCAGTACTTC.

At least ten counts were recorded for this clonotype. The chain couples TRBV28 to TRBJ1-2; TRBD1 agrees at 7 bases. The CDR3 extends over 14 amino acids. J was trimmed by 6 bases and V by 4 bases; bases with no gene match: 8. From germline, CDR1 is MDHEN and CDR2 SYDVKM. The CDR3 spells CASSSTGRSNGYTF. The DNA of the CDR3 is TGTGCCAGCAGTTCGACAGGGAGGTCAAATGGCTACACCTTC.

The chain uses TRBV25-1 and TRBJ2-7; no definite D call. The CDR3 loop spans 14 amino acids. V dropped 2 bases and J dropped 3 bases, with 11 bases sitting between them. Germline V gives CDR1 MGHDK, CDR2 SYGVNS. The CDR3 spells CASSEHHMSYEQYF. The CDR3 nucleotides are TGTGCCAGCAGTGAACATCACATGAGCTACGAGCAGTACTTC.

This clonotype appeared many times. The CDR3 reads CASSGGPLNTGELFF. CDR3 sequence (DNA): TGTGCCAGCAGCGGGGGACCTCTGAACACCGGGGAGCTGTTTTTT. This chain links TRBV9 with TRBJ2-2, with D possibly being TRBD1 or TRBD2 (5 bases each). The CDR3 sequence is 15 residues long. CDR1 is SGDLS and CDR2 is YYNGEE in the germline V gene. The germline V and J ends were trimmed by 3 bases and 1 base, with 10 bases remaining between them.

This clonotype showed up just a few times. The chain has TRBV4-1 and TRBJ2-2; 14 bases match TRBD2. V shed 3 bases, J shed 4 bases, and the junction held 7 bases outside the gene matches. The CDR3 contains 18 residues. Per germline, CDR1 MGHRA and CDR2 YSYEKL. The CDR3 is CASSHGTSGRRLTGELFF. In DNA, the CDR3 is TGCGCCAGCAGCCACGGGACTAGCGGGAGACGGCTCACCGGGGAGCTGTTTTTT.

For this clonotype: This may come from a read error, since a much larger clone is one base off. Here the CDR3 reads CATSDPGQGSYGQYF. CDR3 nucleotide sequence: TGTGCCACCAGTGACCCGGGACAGGGAAGCTACGGGCAGTACTTC. The chain is built from TRBV24-1 and TRBJ2-7; 9 bases agree with TRBD1. This CDR3 region has 15 residues. CDR1 KGHDR and CDR2 SFDVKD come from the germline V gene.

The gene calls are TRBV7-2 and TRBJ2-7; TRBD2 agrees at 8 bases. CDR3 length equals 15 residues. CDR1 is SGHTA, CDR2 FQGNSA, per germline. With 4 bases clipped from V and 3 bases from J, the junction kept 8 bases outside the gene matches. The CDR3 sequence: CASSSTGGANYEQYF. Written as DNA, the CDR3 is TGTGCCAGCAGCTCGACGGGGGGGGCGAACTACGAGCAGTACTTC.

This clonotype was picked up a small number of times. A much larger clonotype is one base distant, so this may be a read error. The chain is built from TRBV7-2 and TRBJ2-7; D not certain. Germline V CDR1 and CDR2: SGHTA, FQGNSA. The CDR3 totals 16 residues. Trimming removed 2 bases at V and 0 bases at J, with 14 bases between. CDR3 nucleotides: TGTGCCAGCAGCTTACTTCCTCGGGCAGTCTCCTACGAGCAGTACTTC. Translating it yields CASSLLPRAVSYEQYF. Supplemented by reference TRBV7-2 and TRBJ2-7, the full variable domain reads GAGVSQSPSNKVTEKGKDVELRCDPISGHTALYWYRQSLGQGLEFLIYFQGNSAPDKSGLPSDRFSAERTGGSVSTLTIQRTQQEDSAVYLCASSLLPRAVSYEQYFGPGTRLTVT.

This clonotype has only one observation. V usage is TRBV25-1 and J usage is TRBJ1-6, with 8 positions matching TRBD1. Trimming removed 6 bases from V and 13 bases from J; junction bases left unmatched: 8. The CDR3 covers 13 residues. Per the germline V gene, CDR1 is MGHDK and CDR2 is SYGVNS. In nucleotides, the CDR3 is TGTGCCAGCAGGAATCAGGGGGCAGATCCCCTCCACTTT. It encodes CASRNQGADPLHF.

Only a few counts were recorded for this clonotype. The chain employs TRBV20-1 and TRBJ2-2, with D uncertain. Trimming took 3 bases from V and 0 from J, leaving 8 bases between them. Germline V gene lookup returns CDR1 DFQATT and CDR2 SNEGSKA (reference sequence). This CDR3 region has 14 residues. CDR3 DNA: TGCAGTGCTAGCCACGACACGAACACCGGGGAGCTGTTTTTT. Protein sequence: CSASHDTNTGELFF.

V usage is TRBV3-1 and J usage is TRBJ2-1; D unresolved. V lost 2 bases to trimming and J lost 0 bases, with 8 bases between them. The CDR3 covers 15 residues. In germline, CDR1 is LGHDT, CDR2 YNNKEL (reference sequence). This CDR3 is CASSQQTGSYNEQFF. CDR3 sequence (DNA): TGTGCCAGCAGCCAACAAACGGGCTCCTACAATGAGCAGTTCTTC.

This clonotype was detected many times. The CDR3: CASSLDQPEQYF. CDR3 in DNA: TGTGCCAGCAGCTTAGACCAGCCTGAGCAGTACTTC. V gene TRBV7-9 combines with J gene TRBJ2-7; D is unresolved. The V gene lost 1 base and the J gene lost 7 bases, with 8 bases spanning the gap. The CDR3 loop spans 12 amino acids. Looked up from germline, CDR1 is SEHNR and CDR2 is FQNEAQ (reference sequence).